The 5 T cell receptor beta chains below come from one sample, sequenced in a study of T cell responses to AZD1222 COVID-19 vaccine. Profiled with immunoSEQ multiplex PCR; TCRdb holds only in-frame clones, not every one. The sample lists roughly 55,000 clones, 70% to 90% seen once, with about 3.9% in the top ten. The sample was peripheral blood, taken on day 0 of AZD1222 vaccination. The receptors originated from an adult in good health.

The chain combines TRBV5-5 with TRBJ1-1; D unclear. V was cut by 0 bases and J by 2 bases, with 11 bases left in between. The germline V gene encodes CDR1 SGHKS and CDR2 YYEKEE (reference sequence). This CDR3 has 15 residues. The CDR3 nucleotides read TGTGCCAGCAGCTTGGACTGGGGTTCTAACACTGAAGCTTTCTTT. This gives the protein CASSLDWGSNTEAFF.

The chain combines TRBV3-1 (or the pseudogene TRBV3-2) with TRBJ1-2, with 7 bases that match TRBD1. The trim removed 1 base at V and 2 bases at J, leaving 4 bases unmatched. CDR1 LGHDT and CDR2 YNNKEL come from the germline V gene (reference sequence). The CDR3 contains 15 residues. CDR3 sequence: CASSQGGTENYGYTF. In nucleotides, the CDR3 is TGTGCCAGCAGCCAAGGGGGGACAGAGAACTATGGCTACACCTTC.

V and J are TRBV27 and TRBJ2-7; D might be TRBD2 (6 bases). The CDR3 totals 15 residues. CDR1 MNHEY and CDR2 SMNVEV come from the germline V gene (reference sequence). The V and J ends lost 6 bases and 3 bases respectively, with 18 bases between them. In DNA form, the CDR3 reads TGTGCCAGCAGCATTCAGGTTCGGGGGAACTACGAGCAGTACTTC. Its protein is CASSIQVRGNYEQYF.

This chain joins TRBV5-5 and TRBJ2-7; 7 nucleotides align to TRBD1. V lost 4 bases, J lost 3 bases, and 10 bases stayed unmatched. This CDR3 has 15 amino acids. Per the germline V gene, CDR1 is SGHKS and CDR2 is YYEKEE (reference sequence). CDR3 sequence: CASSPRQGLSYEQYF. Here the CDR3 DNA reads TGTGCCAGCAGCCCCCGACAGGGCTTAAGCTACGAGCAGTACTTC.

The chain is built from TRBV5-4 and TRBJ2-1; possibly TRBD1 for D (6 bases). V dropped 4 bases and J dropped 4 bases, with 12 bases sitting between them. Germline loops: CDR1 SGHNT, CDR2 YYREEE (reference sequence). This CDR3 contains 14 residues. The CDR3 DNA follows: TGTGCCAGCAGCATACAGGGTGCGTACAATGAGCAGTTCTTC. Translation: CASSIQGAYNEQFF.